These T cell receptor beta chains were read from a single sample in a study of T cell changes during pregnancy in multiple sclerosis. TCRdb's table, derived via immunoSEQ multiplex PCR, lists solely in-frame clones and lacks some. The sample shows about 80,000 clones, around 90% of them seen only once. Sequencing was performed on CD4+ T cells from peripheral blood mononuclear cells, taken before pregnancy. These TCRs come from a female donor with multiple sclerosis, enrolled in a pregnancy study. Each CDR3 is given with its conserved first and last residue. D genes are given only for firm matches. The size of a clone is reported for some rows only, either as once, few or many, or as a class for expanded clones.

v_call	clone_size	d_call	cdr3_length	j_call	cdr3_nt	cdr3_aa
TRBV2	.	TRBD1	14	TRBJ1-2	TGTGCCAGCAGTCAGGGGGCGGGAGACTATGGCTACACCTTC	CASSQGAGDYGYTF
TRBV19	few	TRBD1	14	TRBJ1-1	TGTGCCAGTAGTAAAGGACAGGGCTACACTGAAGCTTTCTTT	CASSKGQGYTEAFF
TRBV9	.	TRBD1	13	TRBJ1-2	TGTGCCAGCAGAGACTCCAGGGGGCTTGGTGAAACCTTC	CASRDSRGLGETF
TRBV5-1	few	.	14	TRBJ1-6	TGCGCCAGCAGCTTAGGGGGGGCTAGGTCACCCCTCCACTTT	CASSLGGARSPLHF
TRBV19	.	.	14	TRBJ2-7	TGTGCCAGTAGTATGACCGGGAGCTCCTACGAGCAGTACTTC	CASSMTGSSYEQYF
TRBV15	.	.	15	TRBJ2-2	TGTGCCACCAGCAGAGATCCAGGGGGGACCGGGGAGCTGTTTTTT	CATSRDPGGTGELFF
TRBV9	.	TRBD1	14	TRBJ1-1	TGTGCCAGCAGCTTGGGACAGATGAACACTGAAGCTTTCTTT	CASSLGQMNTEAFF
TRBV4-1	.	.	15	TRBJ1-5	TGCGCCAGCAGCCAAGATAGGGGTTTCAATCAGCCCCAGCATTTT	CASSQDRGFNQPQHF
TRBV7-9	.	TRBD2	15	TRBJ2-1	TGTGCCAGCAGCTTAGGGACTAGCGGCCGGGATGAGCAGTTCTTC	CASSLGTSGRDEQFF
TRBV30	few	TRBD1	17	TRBJ1-4	TGTGCCTGGAGTGTACGAGCGTTGGACAGGCGGAATGAAAAACTGTTTTTT	CAWSVRALDRRNEKLFF
TRBV4-2	.	TRBD1	15	TRBJ1-6	TGTGCCAGCAGCCAAGCGCAGGGGGACGGGTCACCCCTCCACTTT	CASSQAQGDGSPLHF
TRBV6-1	.	.	16	TRBJ1-4	TGTGCCAGCAGTGTAACGTCGTGGGGGGGCAGTGAAAAACTGTTTTTT	CASSVTSWGGSEKLFF
TRBV6-1	once	TRBD1	14	TRBJ2-3	TGTGCCAGCACGACAGGGGATTCCACAGATACGCAGTATTTT	CASTTGDSTDTQYF
TRBV9	.	.	14	TRBJ1-3	TGTGCCAGCGACGCAGGCGTCTCTGGAAACACCATATATTTT	CASDAGVSGNTIYF
TRBV21-1	.	.	14	TRBJ1-4	TGTGCCAGCAGCAAGGACAGGGAAGCCGGAAAACTGTTTTTT	CASSKDREAGKLFF
TRBV19	once	TRBD1	14	TRBJ2-7	TGTGCCAGTAGTCTAGGGGACAGGGGCTACGAGCAGTACTTC	CASSLGDRGYEQYF
TRBV7-2	once	TRBD1	15	TRBJ1-6	TGTGCCAGCAGCTCCGGACAGGGTGGGAATTCACCCCTCCACTTT	CASSSGQGGNSPLHF
TRBV2	once	TRBD2	19	TRBJ2-1	TGTGCCAGCAGACCGACTCCGGGACTAGCGGCGGTCTCCTACAATGAGCAGTTCTTC	CASRPTPGLAAVSYNEQFF
TRBV5-4	.	.	16	TRBJ2-7	TGTGCCAGCAGCTCGAAAACAGGACCCCTGTCCTACGAGCAGTACTTC	CASSSKTGPLSYEQYF
TRBV10-2	.	.	15	TRBJ1-5	TGCGCCAGCAGTGAGTCGACTCGGTCCTTTCAGCCCCAGCATTTT	CASSESTRSFQPQHF
TRBV27	.	TRBD1	15	TRBJ1-2	TGTGCCAGCAGTGACCGACAGGGTCCCCTTTCCGGCTACACCTTC	CASSDRQGPLSGYTF
TRBV27	.	TRBD1	15	TRBJ1-2	TGTGCCAGCAGTTTTGTAGGGGGCACTAACTATGGCTACACCTTC	CASSFVGGTNYGYTF
TRBV19	.	.	17	TRBJ1-3	TGTGCCAGTAGTTTCCGGACAGCACCAGGGTTTTGGGACACCATATATTTT	CASSFRTAPGFWDTIYF
TRBV9	.	.	13	TRBJ2-7	TGTGCCAGCAGCCCCACGACCGGGTACGAGCAGTACTTC	CASSPTTGYEQYF
TRBV27	few	.	14	TRBJ1-1	TGTGCCAGCAGTCGTAAGACAGGTTGGGATGAAGCTTTCTTT	CASSRKTGWDEAFF
TRBV5-1	.	.	12	TRBJ2-5	TGCGCCAGCAGCTTGGCGCGGGAGACCCAGTACTTC	CASSLARETQYF
TRBV5-4	.	TRBD2	16	TRBJ2-1	TGTGCCAGCAGCTTGCCACGGCGGGAGTCTTACAATGAGCAGTTCTTC	CASSLPRRESYNEQFF
TRBV11-2	once	TRBD2	16	TRBJ2-5	TGTGCCAGCAGCCCACGGGGGGGAGAGTACCAAGAGACCCAGTACTTC	CASSPRGGEYQETQYF
TRBV7-2	.	TRBD2	18	TRBJ2-5	TGTGCCAGCAGCTTAAAAAATCCCGCTAGCGGGGGGGAGGAGACCCAGTACTTC	CASSLKNPASGGEETQYF
TRBV14	.	.	14	TRBJ1-1	TGTGCCAGCAGCCAACTCGGGGGGAACACTGAAGCTTTCTTT	CASSQLGGNTEAFF
TRBV5-4	.	TRBD1	16	TRBJ2-5	TGTGCCAGCAGTCTTCTTACCCCCGGGACAGGGAAGACCCAGTACTTC	CASSLLTPGTGKTQYF